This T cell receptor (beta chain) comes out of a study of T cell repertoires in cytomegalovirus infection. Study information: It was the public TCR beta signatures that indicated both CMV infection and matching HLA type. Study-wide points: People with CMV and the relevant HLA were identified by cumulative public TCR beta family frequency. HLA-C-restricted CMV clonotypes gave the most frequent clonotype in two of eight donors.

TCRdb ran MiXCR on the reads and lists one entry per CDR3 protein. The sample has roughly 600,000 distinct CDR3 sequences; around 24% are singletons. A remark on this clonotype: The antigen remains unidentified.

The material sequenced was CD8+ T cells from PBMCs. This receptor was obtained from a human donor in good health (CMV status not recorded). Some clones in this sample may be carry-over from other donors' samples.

This CDR3 is CATSRDISKQETQYF. The DNA of the CDR3 is TGTGCCACCAGCAGAGATATCAGCAAACAAGAGACCCAGTACTTC. The rearrangement links TRBV15 to TRBJ2-5, with D uncertain. CDR3 length: 15 residues. Trimming removed 0 bases from V and 2 bases from J, with 10 bases in between. Looked up from germline, CDR1 is LNHNV and CDR2 is YYDKDF (reference sequence).